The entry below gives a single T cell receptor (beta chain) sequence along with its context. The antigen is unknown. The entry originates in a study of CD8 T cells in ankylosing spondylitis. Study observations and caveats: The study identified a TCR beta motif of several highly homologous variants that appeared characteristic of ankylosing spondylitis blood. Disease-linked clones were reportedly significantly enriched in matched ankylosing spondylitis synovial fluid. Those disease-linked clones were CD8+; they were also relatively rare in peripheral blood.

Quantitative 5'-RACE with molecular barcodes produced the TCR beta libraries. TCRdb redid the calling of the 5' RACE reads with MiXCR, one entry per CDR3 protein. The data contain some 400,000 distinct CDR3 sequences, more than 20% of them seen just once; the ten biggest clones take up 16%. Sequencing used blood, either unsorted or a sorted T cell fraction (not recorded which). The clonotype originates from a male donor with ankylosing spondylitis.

CDR3 coding DNA: TGTGCCAGCAGCCTTGGGACTGCCTCCGGGACGCAGTATTTT. This gives the protein CASSLGTASGTQYF. The chain carries TRBV3-1 and TRBJ2-3, with a tentative D call TRBD2 (6 bases). V was pared by 4 bases and J by 9 bases, with 17 bases between. This CDR3 comprises 14 residues. Germline V lookup: CDR1 LGHDT, CDR2 YNNKEL (reference sequence).